This TCR beta chain was obtained from a study of Graves' ophthalmopathy and Graves' hyperthyroidism. J lost 4 bases, V lost 4 bases, and 8 bases had no gene match. Germline V CDR1 and CDR2: KGHDR, SFDVKD. The CDR3 sequence is 17 residues long. TCR beta CDR3 regions were amplified from RNA transcripts. Amplification began with first-round RT-PCR using HTBI primers, then second-round multiplex PCR was performed. MiXCR, run by TCRdb on the multiplex PCR reads, gives a single entry per CDR3 protein. This sample has 450,000 to 600,000 distinct CDR3 sequences; 39% occur once, and the top ten carry about 4.2%. This clonotype has a count of ten or more.

Sequenced: peripheral blood or thyroid tissue (not recorded which). The TCR originated in an adult man with Graves' hyperthyroidism. V and J are TRBV24-1 and TRBJ2-2; 10 positions match TRBD1. The CDR3 sequence: CATSDPGQGGSTGELFF. The CDR3 DNA follows: TGTGCCACCAGTGACCCCGGACAGGGGGGTAGCACCGGGGAGCTGTTTTTT.